Many counts were recorded for the clone carrying this T cell receptor (beta chain). What it binds is not known. The junction does not match germline at one end; this may be a read error. Each CDR3 protein is one row after TCRdb ran MiXCR on the RT-PCR reads. Of around 710,000 distinct CDR3 sequences listed, about 15% are singletons. The CDR3 loop spans 17 amino acids. The germline V gene encodes CDR1 MNHNS and CDR2 SASEGT. This sample was included in a study of response to subunit inactivated influenza vaccine. Notes on the study in general: The study's authors posited that every seasonal influenza vaccination enlists few new T cells.

The specimen comprised PBMCs from blood, sampled roughly 2 weeks before vaccination. The clonotype originates from a man in his fifties or sixties who received an inactivated influenza vaccine. The chain carries TRBV6-1 and TRBJ2-3; 10 nucleotides line up with TRBD2. The CDR3 sequence: CASSKAGGLSSTDTQYF. DNA for the CDR3: TGTGCCAGCAGTAAAGCGGGAGGGTTATCTAGCACAGATACGCAGTATTTT.